The 9 T cell receptor beta chains below come from one sample, sequenced in a study of OX40 agonist ivuxolimab in advanced cancers. Libraries were made using the immunoSEQ multiplex PCR assay. Imported from immuneACCESS, the table was reduced by TCRdb to in-frame sequences with V and J called. These copies leave out some clones; in studies compared against another copy, an unresolved V gene accounts for under half, and the cause of the remainder is not known. The sample yields tens of thousands of clones; around 77% were counted once. The ten largest clones take up 2% to 2.5% of the sample. Sequenced here: CD4+ or CD8+ T cells sorted from blood, sampled in a trial of the OX40 agonist ivuxolimab. These receptors were taken from an adult with an advanced solid tumor such as melanoma, head and neck, liver or kidney cancer.

This chain links TRBV15 with TRBJ1-1; 8 positions match TRBD1. The junction had 7 bases not matched to a gene; V was cut back by 0 bases and J by 7 bases. Germline CDR1 and CDR2: LNHNV and YYDKDF (reference sequence). This CDR3 spans 15 amino acids. The CDR3 here is CATSRDRIGQGEAFF. CDR3 coding DNA: TGTGCCACCAGCAGAGATCGAATCGGACAGGGTGAAGCTTTCTTT.

The chain links TRBV19 to TRBJ1-2; no definite D call. The CDR3 extends over 14 amino acids. CDR1 and CDR2 from the germline V gene are LNHDA and SQIVND (reference sequence). V lost 3 bases, J lost 2 bases, and 10 bases lay in between. The CDR3 DNA is TGTGCCAGTAGTATGGCGGCCTCAAACTATGGCTACACCTTC. It yields the protein CASSMAASNYGYTF.

The gene calls are TRBV11-3 and TRBJ1-2; TRBD1 matches at 7 bases. The J segment lost 8 bases and the V segment lost 3 bases, leaving 6 bases of the junction unmatched. Germline assignment: CDR1 SGHNT and CDR2 YENEEA. This CDR3 has 13 residues. The CDR3 sequence: CASSFEGARGYTF. The CDR3 bases are TGTGCCAGCAGCTTCGAGGGGGCGCGAGGCTACACCTTC.

The gene calls are TRBV21-1 and TRBJ1-2. TRBV21-1 is an annotated pseudogene. This CDR3 is 13 amino acids long. The CDR3 here is CASSKAGDIGYTF. CDR3 nucleotides: TGTGCCAGCAGCAAAGCGGGAGACATTGGCTACACCTTC.

The J gene is TRBJ2-1, the V gene TRBV5-1; no clear D gene. The CDR3 length is 16 residues. Germline V gives CDR1 SGHRS, CDR2 YFSETQ. The V end was cut by 0 bases, the J end by 3 bases, with 13 bases between. CDR3 bases: TGCGCCAGCAGCTTGGGAGCCGCCCCAAGCTACAATGAGCAGTTCTTC. Translating gives CASSLGAAPSYNEQFF.

The J gene is TRBJ1-3, the V gene TRBV7-6; D not certain. V gave up 3 bases and J gave up 0 bases, with 6 bases separating them. Germline values: CDR1 SGHVS, CDR2 FNYEAQ. This CDR3 comprises 14 residues. The DNA of the CDR3 is TGTGCCAGCAGCTTTCCGGGCTCTGGAAACACCATATATTTT. Its translation: CASSFPGSGNTIYF.

V and J are TRBV11-2 and TRBJ2-7, with 11 bases aligning to TRBD2. Germline CDR1 SGHAT, CDR2 FQNNGV. The V segment lost 8 bases and the J segment 5 bases; nucleotides outside the gene matches: 8. The CDR3 covers 14 residues. The CDR3 nucleotides read TGTGCCAGCGGGTCGGGACTAGCGGTTCACGAGCAGTACTTC. Translated: CASGSGLAVHEQYF.

The chain links TRBV7-2 to TRBJ2-5, with D maybe TRBD2 (6 bases). V lost 5 bases and J lost 5, with 21 bases in between. Germline CDR1 SGHTA, CDR2 FQGNSA. The CDR3 runs 16 residues. The chain's CDR3 is CASSLGGTVKRETQYF. The DNA for the CDR3 is TGTGCCAGCAGCCTAGGCGGGACTGTAAAACGGGAGACCCAGTACTTC.

CDR3 amino acids: CASSVVGIGTDTQYF. DNA of the CDR3: TGTGCCAGCAGCGTAGTAGGGATAGGCACAGATACGCAGTATTTT. V gene TRBV9 combines with J gene TRBJ2-3; no clear D gene. Trimming shortened V by 0 bases and J by 1 base, and 9 bases separated the two germline ends. The CDR3 consists of 15 residues. Per germline, CDR1 SGDLS and CDR2 YYNGEE.